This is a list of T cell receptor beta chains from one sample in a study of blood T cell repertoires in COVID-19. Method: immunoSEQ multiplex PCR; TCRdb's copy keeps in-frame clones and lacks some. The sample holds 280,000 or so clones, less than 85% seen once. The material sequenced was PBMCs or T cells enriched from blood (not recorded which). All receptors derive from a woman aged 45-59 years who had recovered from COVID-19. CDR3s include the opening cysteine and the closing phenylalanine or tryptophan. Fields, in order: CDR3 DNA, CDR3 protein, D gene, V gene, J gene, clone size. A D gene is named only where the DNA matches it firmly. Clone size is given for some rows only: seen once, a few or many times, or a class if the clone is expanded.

DNA: TGTGCCAGCAGTGTTATTAGTGGTGCAGATACGCAGTATTTT; CDR3: CASSVISGADTQYF; D: -; V: TRBV2; J: TRBJ2-3; size: -
DNA: TGTGCCTGGGAGGACAGGCGGCCCTATGGCTACACCTTC; CDR3: CAWEDRRPYGYTF; D: TRBD1; V: TRBV30; J: TRBJ1-2; size: once
DNA: TGTGCCATCAGTGAGTCTGGTGGACAGGGGAGTTCCTACGAGCAGTACTTC; CDR3: CAISESGGQGSSYEQYF; D: TRBD1; V: TRBV10-3; J: TRBJ2-7; size: -
DNA: TGTGCCAGTAGCCCGGGTAACTATGGCTACACCTTC; CDR3: CASSPGNYGYTF; D: -; V: TRBV19; J: TRBJ1-2; size: -
DNA: TGTGCCAGCTCACCAATCGCGCAGGGGACGAAAGAGACCCAGTACTTC; CDR3: CASSPIAQGTKETQYF; D: -; V: TRBV18; J: TRBJ2-5; size: -
DNA: TGCAGCGTGAAGGACAGGGAAAACTATGGCTACACCTTC; CDR3: CSVKDRENYGYTF; D: TRBD1; V: TRBV29-1; J: TRBJ1-2; size: -
DNA: TGTGCCAGCAGCTTGTCAGGAACTAACTATGGCTACACCTTC; CDR3: CASSLSGTNYGYTF; D: -; V: TRBV5-4; J: TRBJ1-2; size: -
DNA: TGTGCCAGCAGGCCGGGGAACACCGGGGAGCTGTTTTTT; CDR3: CASRPGNTGELFF; D: -; V: TRBV6-5; J: TRBJ2-2; size: -
DNA: TGTGCCAGCTCACCTTATTCGGGGGGCGAATCCTACACCTTC; CDR3: CASSPYSGGESYTF; D: -; V: TRBV18; J: TRBJ1-2; size: -
DNA: TGTGCCAGCTCACCCTCACAACGGAGGAGTGAAAAACTGTTTTTT; CDR3: CASSPSQRRSEKLFF; D: -; V: TRBV18; J: TRBJ1-4; size: -
DNA: TGTGCCAGCAGTTTAATTGGGCGGGGGGGGATGGATGAGCAGTTCTTC; CDR3: CASSLIGRGGMDEQFF; D: TRBD2; V: TRBV27; J: TRBJ2-1; size: -
DNA: TGTGCCAGCAGGGCGACAGGGGGCGGCTATGGCTACACCTTC; CDR3: CASRATGGGYGYTF; D: TRBD1; V: TRBV27; J: TRBJ1-2; size: -
DNA: TGCGCCAGCAGCCAATTAGACAGGGGTTCATATGGCTACACCTTC; CDR3: CASSQLDRGSYGYTF; D: TRBD1; V: TRBV4-3; J: TRBJ1-2; size: -
DNA: TGTGCCAGCTATCCCTTCCGACAGGGGGTGCCTGCAACTAATGAAAAACTGTTTTTT; CDR3: CASYPFRQGVPATNEKLFF; D: TRBD1; V: TRBV28; J: TRBJ1-4; size: -
DNA: TGTGCCAGCAGCTTATTCCCAACATCCTACGAGCAGTACTTC; CDR3: CASSLFPTSYEQYF; D: -; V: TRBV11-2; J: TRBJ2-7; size: few
DNA: TGTGCCAGCAGTTCAATAGCTAGCAGATCCACGTACGAGCAGTACTTC; CDR3: CASSSIASRSTYEQYF; D: -; V: TRBV28; J: TRBJ2-7; size: -
DNA: TGTGCCAGCAGCTCAAACACCGGGGAGCTGTTTTTT; CDR3: CASSSNTGELFF; D: -; V: TRBV7-9; J: TRBJ2-2; size: -
DNA: TGCGCCAGCAGCTTGGACAGGGATTTCGAGCAGTACTTC; CDR3: CASSLDRDFEQYF; D: -; V: TRBV5-1; J: TRBJ2-7; size: -
DNA: TGTGCCAGCCGAGGGGGGGGCACAAATGAAAAACTGTTTTTT; CDR3: CASRGGGTNEKLFF; D: -; V: TRBV18; J: TRBJ1-4; size: -
DNA: TGTGCCAGCTCACCGAGACTAGCGGGAGTCCACGAGCAGTACTTC; CDR3: CASSPRLAGVHEQYF; D: TRBD2; V: TRBV18; J: TRBJ2-7; size: -
DNA: TGTGCCTGGAGTAAAGGCAGGGCTTACTACACTGAAGCTTTCTTT; CDR3: CAWSKGRAYYTEAFF; D: -; V: TRBV30; J: TRBJ1-1; size: -
DNA: TGTGCCAGCAGCCGCGGGACAGGGAGCTCCTACGAGCAGTACTTC; CDR3: CASSRGTGSSYEQYF; D: TRBD1; V: TRBV6-5; J: TRBJ2-7; size: -
DNA: TGTGCCAGCTCAAGCGAAACCGGGACACGCGGGGAGCAGTTCTTC; CDR3: CASSSETGTRGEQFF; D: -; V: TRBV18; J: TRBJ2-1; size: -
DNA: TGTGCCAGTAGTATAGCGAGCAGGGGCAATCAGCCCCAGCATTTT; CDR3: CASSIASRGNQPQHF; D: -; V: TRBV19; J: TRBJ1-5; size: -
DNA: TGCGCCAGCAGCCAAGATCGGTCACCCCTCCACTTT; CDR3: CASSQDRSPLHF; D: -; V: TRBV4-1; J: TRBJ1-6; size: once
DNA: TGTGCCAGCACCTCAGGGGAGGGGGAGCTGTTTTTT; CDR3: CASTSGEGELFF; D: -; V: TRBV12-3/TRBV12-4; J: TRBJ2-2; size: -
DNA: TGTGCCTGGAGTGGCGGGACAGGGGCCGAGCAGTTCTTC; CDR3: CAWSGGTGAEQFF; D: TRBD1; V: TRBV30; J: TRBJ2-1; size: -
DNA: TGTGCCACCAGCAGAGGCGGGGGGTCCACCTACGAGCAGTACTTC; CDR3: CATSRGGGSTYEQYF; D: TRBD2; V: TRBV15; J: TRBJ2-7; size: -
DNA: TGTGCCTGGGGACAGAACTCTGGAAACACCATATATTTT; CDR3: CAWGQNSGNTIYF; D: -; V: TRBV30; J: TRBJ1-3; size: -
DNA: TGTGCCAGCAGCTTAGGGCGGGGCGGTAGCACAGATACGCAGTATTTT; CDR3: CASSLGRGGSTDTQYF; D: -; V: TRBV11-3; J: TRBJ2-3; size: once
DNA: TGTGCCAGCAGCTTAGTTTTCGCCAGGGACACTGAAGCTTTCTTT; CDR3: CASSLVFARDTEAFF; D: -; V: TRBV7-9; J: TRBJ1-1; size: -
DNA: TGTGCCAGCAGCCCCCGGACAGATACGCAGTATTTT; CDR3: CASSPRTDTQYF; D: -; V: TRBV13; J: TRBJ2-3; size: -
DNA: TGCGCCAGCAGCCGGACAGGGTTTGGGGCCAACGTCCTGACTTTC; CDR3: CASSRTGFGANVLTF; D: TRBD1; V: TRBV5-1; J: TRBJ2-6; size: -
DNA: TGTGCCAGCAGCCAAGCTAGGGGGACAGATGGCTACACCTTC; CDR3: CASSQARGTDGYTF; D: TRBD1; V: TRBV3-1/TRBV3-2; J: TRBJ1-2; size: -
DNA: TGCGCCAGCAGCCAAGCGGCGGACAGGGGTCTAGTAGGGAGCAATCAGCCCCAGCATTTT; CDR3: CASSQAADRGLVGSNQPQHF; D: TRBD1; V: TRBV4-1; J: TRBJ1-5; size: -
DNA: TGTGCCAGCAGTGAGGCAGGGGGCAATTATGGCTACACCTTC; CDR3: CASSEAGGNYGYTF; D: TRBD1; V: TRBV6-1; J: TRBJ1-2; size: -
DNA: TGCAGCGTTGAACAGGGGGCGCTTGGCTACACCTTC; CDR3: CSVEQGALGYTF; D: TRBD1; V: TRBV29-1; J: TRBJ1-2; size: -
DNA: TGTGCCACCAGTGACTCCGACAGGGCCTATGGCTACACCTTC; CDR3: CATSDSDRAYGYTF; D: TRBD1; V: TRBV24-1; J: TRBJ1-2; size: -
DNA: TGTGCCAGCAGCTTCCGGACAGGGTCGAACACTGAAGCTTTCTTT; CDR3: CASSFRTGSNTEAFF; D: TRBD1; V: TRBV7-6; J: TRBJ1-1; size: -
DNA: TGTGCCAGCTCACCCCGGGCAGGGGGCCAGAGCTCCTACAATGAGCAGTTCTTC; CDR3: CASSPRAGGQSSYNEQFF; D: TRBD1; V: TRBV18; J: TRBJ2-1; size: -
DNA: TGTGCCACCAGTGACCCATTACAGGGGACTGAAGCTTTCTTT; CDR3: CATSDPLQGTEAFF; D: TRBD1; V: TRBV24-1; J: TRBJ1-1; size: -
DNA: TGTGCCAGCAGCCACTTCGAAAGCGGGGGCCGATACAATGAGCAGTTCTTC; CDR3: CASSHFESGGRYNEQFF; D: TRBD2; V: TRBV3-1/TRBV3-2; J: TRBJ2-1; size: -